This T cell receptor (beta chain) derives from a study of OX40 agonist ivuxolimab in advanced cancers. General study points: Low levels of normalized T-cell clonal expansion also appeared in some nonresponders.

This clone was seen ten or more times. Its antigen is still unknown. Germline V gene sequence: CDR1 MNHEY, CDR2 SMNVEV (reference sequence). V lost 5 bases and J lost 0; bases outside the gene matches: 9. The CDR3 has 16 residues. Produced via immunoSEQ multiplex PCR; TCRdb's table is partial and in-frame only. In the table there are around 72,000 clones, approximately 84% of which are singletons. This rearrangement joins TRBV27 to TRBJ1-1; 7 nucleotides agree with TRBD1. This sequence was found in an adult with an advanced solid tumor such as melanoma, head and neck, liver or kidney cancer. The input for sequencing was CD4+ or CD8+ T cells sorted from blood, taken in a trial of the OX40 agonist ivuxolimab. This chain's CDR3 is CASSDYRGGLNTEAFF. The CDR3 nucleotides read TGTGCCAGCAGTGACTACAGGGGTGGTCTGAACACTGAAGCTTTCTTT.